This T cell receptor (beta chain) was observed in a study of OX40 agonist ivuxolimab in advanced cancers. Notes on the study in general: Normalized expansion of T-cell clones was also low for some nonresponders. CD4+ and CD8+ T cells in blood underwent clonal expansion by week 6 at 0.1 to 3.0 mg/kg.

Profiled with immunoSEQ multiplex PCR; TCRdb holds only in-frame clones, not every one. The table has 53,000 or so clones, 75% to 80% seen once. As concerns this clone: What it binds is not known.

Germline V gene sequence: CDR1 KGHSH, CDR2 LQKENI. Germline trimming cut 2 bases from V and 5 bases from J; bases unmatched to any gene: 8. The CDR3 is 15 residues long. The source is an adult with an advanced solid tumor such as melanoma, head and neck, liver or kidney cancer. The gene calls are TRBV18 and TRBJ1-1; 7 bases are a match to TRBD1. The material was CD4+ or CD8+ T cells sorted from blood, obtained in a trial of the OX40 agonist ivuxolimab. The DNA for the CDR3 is TGTGCCAGCTCACCAGGGCAGGGGGGAAGGACTGAAGCTTTCTTT. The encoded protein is CASSPGQGGRTEAFF.